The present entry profiles one T cell receptor beta chain with its context. This CDR3 has 13 amino acids. The germline V and J ends were trimmed by 0 bases and 8 bases, with 11 bases remaining between them. CDR1 is SGHRS and CDR2 is YFSETQ in the germline V gene. The data were produced by immunoSEQ multiplex PCR, yet TCRdb's version contains in-frame clones alone and is incomplete. In the table there are some 150,000 clones, about 87% of which are singletons. The data stem from a study of blood T cell repertoires in COVID-19. Study at large: Sources were T cells, B-cell-depleted T cells, or PBMCs; the material itself was cDNA or gDNA.

Sequenced sample: peripheral blood. The sequence was obtained from a man between 18 and 29 years old with active or convalescent COVID-19. This chain links TRBV5-1 with TRBJ1-1; D not resolved. The chain's CDR3 is CASSLGGGNEAFF. The CDR3, as DNA: TGCGCCAGCAGCTTGGGGGGAGGGAACGAAGCTTTCTTT.